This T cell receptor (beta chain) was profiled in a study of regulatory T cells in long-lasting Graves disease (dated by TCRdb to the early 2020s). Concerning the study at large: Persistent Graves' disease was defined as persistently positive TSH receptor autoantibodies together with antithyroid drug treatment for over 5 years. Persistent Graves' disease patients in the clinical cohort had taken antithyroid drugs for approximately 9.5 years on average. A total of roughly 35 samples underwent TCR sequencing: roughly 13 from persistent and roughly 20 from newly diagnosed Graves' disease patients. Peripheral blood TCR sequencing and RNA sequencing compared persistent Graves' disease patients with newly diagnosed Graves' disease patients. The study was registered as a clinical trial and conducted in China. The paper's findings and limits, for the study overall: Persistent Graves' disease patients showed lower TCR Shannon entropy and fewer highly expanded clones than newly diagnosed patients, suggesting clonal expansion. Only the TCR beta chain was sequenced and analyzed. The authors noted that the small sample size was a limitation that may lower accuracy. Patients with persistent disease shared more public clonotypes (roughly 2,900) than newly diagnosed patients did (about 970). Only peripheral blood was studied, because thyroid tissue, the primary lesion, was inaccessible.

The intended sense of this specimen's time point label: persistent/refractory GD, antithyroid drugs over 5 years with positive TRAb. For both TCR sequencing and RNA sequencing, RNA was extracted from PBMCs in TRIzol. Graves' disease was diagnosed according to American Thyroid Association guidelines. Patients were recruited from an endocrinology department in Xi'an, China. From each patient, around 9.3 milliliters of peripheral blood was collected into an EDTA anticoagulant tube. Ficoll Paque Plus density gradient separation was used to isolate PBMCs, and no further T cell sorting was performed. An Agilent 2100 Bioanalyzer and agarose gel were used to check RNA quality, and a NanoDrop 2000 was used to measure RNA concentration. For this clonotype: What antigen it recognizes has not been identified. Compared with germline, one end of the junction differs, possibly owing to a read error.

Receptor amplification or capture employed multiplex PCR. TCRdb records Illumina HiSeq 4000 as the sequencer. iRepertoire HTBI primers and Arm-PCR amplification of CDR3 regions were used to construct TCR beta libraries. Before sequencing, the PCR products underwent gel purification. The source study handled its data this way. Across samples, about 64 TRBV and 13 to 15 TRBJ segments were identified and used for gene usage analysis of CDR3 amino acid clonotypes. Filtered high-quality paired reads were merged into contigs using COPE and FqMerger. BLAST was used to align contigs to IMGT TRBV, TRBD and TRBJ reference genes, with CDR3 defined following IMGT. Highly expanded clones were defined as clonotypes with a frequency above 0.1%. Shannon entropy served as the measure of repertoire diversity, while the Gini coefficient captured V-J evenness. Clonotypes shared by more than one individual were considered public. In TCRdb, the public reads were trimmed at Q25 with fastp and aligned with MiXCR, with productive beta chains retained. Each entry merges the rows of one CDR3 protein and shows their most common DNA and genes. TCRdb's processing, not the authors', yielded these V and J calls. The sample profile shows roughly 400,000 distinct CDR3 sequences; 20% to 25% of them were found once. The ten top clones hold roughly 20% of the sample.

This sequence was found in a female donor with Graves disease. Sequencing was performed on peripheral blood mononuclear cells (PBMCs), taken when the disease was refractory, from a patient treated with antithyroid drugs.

The DNA is as follows: TGTGCCAGCAGTGCCATTAGCGGGAGAGGCTCCAATGGGCAGTTCTTC. The encoded protein is CASSAISGRGSNGQFF. The chain links TRBV27 with TRBJ2-1; 9 central bases correspond to TRBD2. The CDR3, from cysteine to phenylalanine, totals 16 residues. Of all the DNA, just the CDR3 is kept, 48 bases in frame from base 1. Looking up the germline V gene (reference sequence) yields CDR1 MNHEY and CDR2 SMNVEV.